This T cell receptor (beta chain) was sequenced for a study of CD8+CD57+ T cells in acquired aplastic anemia. The TCR beta profiling, which covered VDJ combination and CDR3 sequence, was carried out using genomic DNA as the template. TCRdb used MiXCR to reprocess the reads, holding one entry per CDR3 protein. This sample has 260,000 or so distinct CDR3 sequences, with 65% to 90% found just once. The authors sequenced patients whose flow cytometry had shown CD8+CD57+ cell expansion. V was pared by 5 bases and J by 7 bases, with 6 bases of the junction left unmatched. This CDR3 contains 12 residues. CDR1 is DFQATT, CDR2 SNEGSKA, per germline (reference sequence).

The TCR originated in a human donor with aplastic anemia. This chain uses TRBV20-1 with TRBJ2-5, with TRBD1 identical over 8 bases. The sequenced sample was sorted CD4+, CD8+, or CD8+CD57+ T cells (not recorded which) from PBMCs. CDR3 loop: CSAPTGTGTQYF. Here the CDR3 DNA reads TGCAGTGCTCCGACCGGGACAGGGACCCAGTACTTC.